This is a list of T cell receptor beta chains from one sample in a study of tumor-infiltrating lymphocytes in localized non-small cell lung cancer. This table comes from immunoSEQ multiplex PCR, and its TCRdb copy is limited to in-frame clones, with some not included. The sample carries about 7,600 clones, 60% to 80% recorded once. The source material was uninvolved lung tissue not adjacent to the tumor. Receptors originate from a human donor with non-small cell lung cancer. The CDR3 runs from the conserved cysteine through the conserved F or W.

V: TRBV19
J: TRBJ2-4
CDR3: CASSIKPDIQYF

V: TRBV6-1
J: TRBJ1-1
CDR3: CASSAVVTAGSEAFF

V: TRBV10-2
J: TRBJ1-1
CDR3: CASSGGALNTEAFF

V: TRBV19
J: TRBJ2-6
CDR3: CASFGRLKQGSGANVLTF

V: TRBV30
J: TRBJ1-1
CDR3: CAWRADWVNTEAFF

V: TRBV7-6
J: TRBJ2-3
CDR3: CASSLLLAGGSGTQYF

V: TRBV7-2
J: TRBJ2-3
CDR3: CASSYTGTKNTQYF

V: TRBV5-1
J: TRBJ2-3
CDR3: CASSLVSSSTDTQYF

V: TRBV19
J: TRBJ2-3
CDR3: CASSTPTGMPDTQYF

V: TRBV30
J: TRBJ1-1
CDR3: CAWNRGLNTEAFF

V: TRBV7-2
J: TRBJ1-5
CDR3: CASSFGGTQLSNQPQHF

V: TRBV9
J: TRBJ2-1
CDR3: CASSVAISSYNEQFF

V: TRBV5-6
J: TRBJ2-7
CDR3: CASSLSPTGPPYEQYF

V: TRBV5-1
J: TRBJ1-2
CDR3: CASSAQGVNYGYTF

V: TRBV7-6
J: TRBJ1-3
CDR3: CASSPGHTGNTIYF

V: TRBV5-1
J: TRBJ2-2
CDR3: CASSLDGTSGGNTGELFF

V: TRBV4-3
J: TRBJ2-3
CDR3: CASSKGGLDVDTQYF

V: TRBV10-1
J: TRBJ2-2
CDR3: CASSEGQPESGELFF

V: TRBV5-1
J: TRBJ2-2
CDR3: CASSFFGTAGGPDTGELFF

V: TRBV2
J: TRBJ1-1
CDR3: CASSESGLEAFF

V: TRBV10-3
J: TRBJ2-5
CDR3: CAISESAVGREETQYF

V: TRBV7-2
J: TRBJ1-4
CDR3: CASSPSRGLTEKLFF

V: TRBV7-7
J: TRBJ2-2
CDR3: CASSPDVGGELFF

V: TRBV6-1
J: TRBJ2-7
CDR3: CASSEVAGVLEQYF

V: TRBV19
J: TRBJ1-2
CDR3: CASTPIGTLVNYGYTF

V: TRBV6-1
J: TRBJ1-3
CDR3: CANKQGSGNTIYF

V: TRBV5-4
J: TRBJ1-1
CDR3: CASSFLPNTEAFF

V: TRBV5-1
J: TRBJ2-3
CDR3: CASSSSPGGTDTQYF

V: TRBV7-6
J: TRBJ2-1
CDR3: CASSLVQRNEQFF